These T cell receptor beta chains were read from a single sample in a study of cytomegalovirus exposure and HLA in healthy donors. The method was immunoSEQ multiplex PCR; TCRdb's version includes in-frame clones alone and lacks a portion of them. The table includes under 150,000 clones, approximately 79% detected once. The material sequenced was PBMCs. The receptors originated from a woman aged 40 to 50 in good health and CMV-seropositive. Both conserved end residues are part of each CDR3. A clone size is listed for some rows: how often the clone was seen (once, few, many), or a class if it is expanded.

v_call | clone_size | cdr3_length | cdr3_aa
TRBV9 | once | 14 | CASSSTSFTNEQFF
TRBV5-1 | - | 15 | CASSLAQGGSTEAFF
TRBV2 | - | 13 | CASSGTGIHEQYF
TRBV10-3 | - | 14 | CAISATDRGETQYF
TRBV7-3 | - | 12 | CASSSSGDTQYF
TRBV10-3 | - | 19 | CAISETLGLAGGITDTQYF
TRBV2 | - | 13 | CASSVQGSYEQYF
TRBV7-9 | - | 16 | CASSLPTVATNEKLFF
TRBV10-1 | - | 12 | CASSGGTDTQYF
TRBV2 | - | 14 | CASSSGQGTDTQYF
TRBV5-1 | - | 15 | CASSLITSGGNEQFF
TRBV2 | - | 14 | CASRGQGSNQPQHF
TRBV19 | - | 15 | CASSNGLGGITEAFF
TRBV5-1 | - | 14 | CASSKDRGFETQYF
TRBV12-5 | - | 17 | CASGLVFLADSYNEQFF
TRBV4-1 | - | 14 | CASSQDTGVRELFF
TRBV9 | - | 16 | CASSGGLAWSYNEQFF
TRBV5-6 | - | 16 | CASSLQTSGGVDTQYF